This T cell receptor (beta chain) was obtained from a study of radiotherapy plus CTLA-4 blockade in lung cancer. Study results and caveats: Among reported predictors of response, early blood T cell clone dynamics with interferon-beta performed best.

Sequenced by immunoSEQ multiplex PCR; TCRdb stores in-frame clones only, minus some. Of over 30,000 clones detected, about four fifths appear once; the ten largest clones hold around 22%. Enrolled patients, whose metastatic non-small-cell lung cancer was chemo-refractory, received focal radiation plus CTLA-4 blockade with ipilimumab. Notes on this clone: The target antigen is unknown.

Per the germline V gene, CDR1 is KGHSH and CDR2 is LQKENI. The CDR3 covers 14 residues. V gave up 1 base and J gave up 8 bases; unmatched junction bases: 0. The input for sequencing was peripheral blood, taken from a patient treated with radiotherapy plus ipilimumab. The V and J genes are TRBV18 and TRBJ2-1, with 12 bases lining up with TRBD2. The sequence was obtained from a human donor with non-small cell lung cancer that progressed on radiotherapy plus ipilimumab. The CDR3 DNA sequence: TGTGCCAGCTCACCACGGACTAGCGGGGATGAGCAGTTCTTC. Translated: CASSPRTSGDEQFF.